Listed below are T cell receptor beta chains from one sample, sequenced in a study of glioma-infiltrating T cells after dendritic cell vaccination. Data came from immunoSEQ multiplex PCR; TCRdb stores just in-frame clones and leaves some out. In the table there are 65,000 to 80,000 clones, 65% to 90% of which are singletons. Sequenced here: blood, sampled before dendritic cell vaccination. The receptors derive from a human donor with glioblastoma. Both conserved end residues are trimmed from each CDR3.

V gene	CDR3 protein
TRBV7-7	ASSLGGSRQGELF
TRBV18	ASSPNRNEQF
TRBV9	ASSVGTGVSYEQY
TRBV4-3	ASSPSRGNEQF
TRBV29-1	SSQTGTSGGAIGTQY
TRBV5-1	ASRSGTVNTEAF
TRBV18	ASSPIGESYGYT
TRBV12-1	ASSFVLYSYEQY
TRBV15	ATSLPGTQGYGYT
TRBV18	ASSPRTQENTIY
TRBV5-1	ASSLSSDTQY
TRBV7-3	ASSSIGLPSSYNEQF
TRBV29-1	SAAEGVEAF
TRBV7-9	ASSTIMTGHEQY